This entry is about one T cell receptor beta chain. No antigen is known for it. The data derive from a study of Ad26.COV2.S vaccination and SARS-CoV-2 variants. Study details: The Ad26.COV2.S arm of the COV1001 trial was where the donor was placed. Once or twice, 56 days apart, Ad26.COV2.S was delivered intramuscularly.

Findings of the study overall: Non-spike TCR breadth showed similarity between vaccine and placebo recipients. Vaccine recipients posted higher spike-specific TCR breadth than their placebo counterparts.

Treatment in this sample: roughly 19 received Ad26.COV2.S at low or high dose, single or two shots; about 5 received placebo; per-sample allocation not given. Each sample was drawn 63 days after the first injection (of vaccine or placebo). The CDR3 extends over 13 amino acids. The germline gives CDR1 SGHRS, CDR2 YFSETQ. V lost 3 bases and J 5 bases, leaving 11 bases between the germline ends. Using immunoSEQ multiplex PCR, the repertoire was profiled, and TCRdb retains in-frame clones only, with some absent. The data contain roughly 330,000 clones, about 90% of them singletons. The rearrangement uses TRBV5-1 and TRBJ1-1, with unresolved D. This clonotype originated in a person between 18 and 60 years old who received the Ad26.COV2.S COVID-19 vaccine or a placebo. The material was peripheral blood, obtained in a trial of Ad26.COV2.S vaccine versus placebo. For the CDR3, the DNA is TGCGCCAGCAGCTGGATCGAGGGAACTGAAGCTTTCTTT. As protein: CASSWIEGTEAFF.